The rows below give T cell receptor beta chains drawn from one sample of a study of shared clonotypes between healthy human individuals. Assay: immunoSEQ multiplex PCR; the TCRdb copy retains only in-frame clones and omits some. Of around 430,000 clones in the sample, 70% to 80% were seen once. The specimen sequenced was PBMCs. All receptors come from a middle-aged woman in good health. Some clones in this sample may be carry-over from other donors' samples. Both conserved end residues are part of each CDR3. Each record gives: J gene, clone size, CDR3 length, V gene, D gene, CDR3 DNA, CDR3 protein. D genes are given only for firm matches. Clone sizes are given selectively: once, few, many, or a class where the clone is expanded.

J gene: TRBJ1-1; clone size: -; CDR3 length: 15; V gene: TRBV23-1; D gene: -; CDR3 DNA: TGCGCCAGCACCACTACTCTCGACTTGAACACTGAAGCTTTCTTT; CDR3 protein: CASTTTLDLNTEAFF
J gene: TRBJ2-2; clone size: -; CDR3 length: 17; V gene: TRBV30; D gene: TRBD1; CDR3 DNA: TGTGCCTGGTCCCCGAGGGACAGGGGTTGGGGGACCGGGGAGCTGTTTTTT; CDR3 protein: CAWSPRDRGWGTGELFF
J gene: TRBJ2-5; clone size: -; CDR3 length: 13; V gene: TRBV18; D gene: -; CDR3 DNA: TGTGCCAGCTCACCAACGATGGGGGAGACCCAGTACTTC; CDR3 protein: CASSPTMGETQYF
J gene: TRBJ2-5; clone size: -; CDR3 length: 15; V gene: TRBV7-7; D gene: TRBD2; CDR3 DNA: TGTGCTAGCAGCTTGAGCGGGAGAGGTAGGGAGACCCAGTACTTC; CDR3 protein: CASSLSGRGRETQYF
J gene: TRBJ2-5; clone size: few; CDR3 length: 13; V gene: TRBV7-8; D gene: -; CDR3 DNA: TGTGCCAGCAGCATCCCCACGGTGGAGACCCAGTACTTC; CDR3 protein: CASSIPTVETQYF
J gene: TRBJ1-1; clone size: -; CDR3 length: 15; V gene: TRBV28; D gene: TRBD1; CDR3 DNA: TGTGCCAGCAGTCACCAGACAGGGGTGAACACTGAAGCTTTCTTT; CDR3 protein: CASSHQTGVNTEAFF
J gene: TRBJ2-3; clone size: -; CDR3 length: 15; V gene: TRBV4-2; D gene: -; CDR3 DNA: TGTGCCAGCAGCCAAGATGCGGGCGGAACAGATACGCAGTATTTT; CDR3 protein: CASSQDAGGTDTQYF
J gene: TRBJ2-3; clone size: -; CDR3 length: 15; V gene: TRBV28; D gene: -; CDR3 DNA: TGTGCCAGCAGTTTAGGATATACTGCCACAGATACGCAGTATTTT; CDR3 protein: CASSLGYTATDTQYF
J gene: TRBJ2-2; clone size: -; CDR3 length: 14; V gene: TRBV7-3; D gene: -; CDR3 DNA: TGTGCCAGCAGCTTGGGGAGGAACACCGGGGAGCTGTTTTTT; CDR3 protein: CASSLGRNTGELFF
J gene: TRBJ2-5; clone size: -; CDR3 length: 15; V gene: TRBV7-8; D gene: TRBD1; CDR3 DNA: TGTGCCAGCAGCCAGGACAGGGGGCGACGGGAGACCCAGTACTTC; CDR3 protein: CASSQDRGRRETQYF
J gene: TRBJ2-5; clone size: -; CDR3 length: 15; V gene: TRBV27; D gene: -; CDR3 DNA: TGTGCCAGCAGTAGCCCCCGAGGCGGGGTAGAGACCCAGTACTTC; CDR3 protein: CASSSPRGGVETQYF
J gene: TRBJ2-7; clone size: -; CDR3 length: 14; V gene: TRBV6-5; D gene: TRBD2; CDR3 DNA: TGTGCCAGCAGCTTTAGCGGGCCCTTCTACGAGCAGTACTTC; CDR3 protein: CASSFSGPFYEQYF
J gene: TRBJ2-3; clone size: -; CDR3 length: 16; V gene: TRBV7-3; D gene: -; CDR3 DNA: TGTGCCAGCAGCTTAGGACTCCAAGGGGGCACAGATACGCAGTATTTT; CDR3 protein: CASSLGLQGGTDTQYF